This T cell receptor beta chain originates from a study of cytomegalovirus exposure and HLA in healthy donors. Study information: As an earlier analysis found, about 200 million T cells yielded 117 million unique TCR beta sequences. Ancestry clustering placed roughly four fifths of roughly 400 genotyped donors in the Caucasian-associated cluster. Study results and caveats: Across donors, most TCRs were seen rarely, yet some public ones were widespread. Another analysis was done later, and it associated 16,951 TCR beta sequences with HLA alleles at 0.05 false discovery rate.

Remarks on this clone: What it recognizes is unknown.

A multiplex PCR was run with 60 Vbeta primers and 13 Jbeta primers. TCRdb keeps only in-frame clones here, not all; method: immunoSEQ multiplex PCR. The sample includes 100,000 to 150,000 clones, 82% of them seen just once. Germline V gives CDR1 SEHNR, CDR2 FQNEAQ (reference sequence). This CDR3 has 14 amino acids. V was trimmed by 5 bases and J by 1 base, leaving 11 bases between them. Sequenced input: PBMCs. The chain has TRBV7-9 and TRBJ1-2; tentatively, D is TRBD1 (5 bases). The receptor comes from a woman in her fifties or sixties in good health and CMV-seropositive. The CDR3 region has the DNA TGTGCCAGCAGCCCATTCAGGGATAACTATGGCTACACCTTC. This sequence encodes CASSPFRDNYGYTF.